This TCR beta chain was recorded in a study of cytomegalovirus exposure and HLA in healthy donors (dated by TCRdb to about 2017). For the study in its entirety: An earlier analysis of about 560 of the donors reported around 280 Gb of sequence data and about 120 million unique TCR beta sequences obtained from approximately 180 million T cells. An early release that covered about 600 HLA-typed donors contained around 330 gigabases of sequencing data and tens of millions of unique TCR sequences. The genetic ancestry cluster associated with self-reported Caucasian donors included about four fifths of the 350 to 500 genotyped donors. The study was designed to test whether signatures of past pathogen exposure could be identified by cataloging public T cell receptors. Using immunosequencing, the study profiled T cell repertoires from about 650 subjects and related those repertoires to cytomegalovirus serostatus. A separate validation cohort of 100 to 150 different subjects was used in addition to the approximately 640-subject first cohort. To predict cytomegalovirus infection status, the study combined high-throughput TCR immunosequencing, statistical association of individual TCRs with disease status, and machine learning. A later analysis re-examined previously published TCR beta repertoires from just over 650 donors and added high-resolution HLA genotyping to investigate patterns of TCR occurrence. The later analysis used no new phenotypic data to find candidate immune exposures, relying instead on TCR beta sequences and their occurrence across donors. An earlier analysis of 500 to 650 of the donors applied high-throughput TCR beta sequencing to assess whether each TCR beta V gene segment acted as functional or pseudogenic. Donor age, sex, ethnicity and CMV serostatus were compiled alongside the repertoire data. Genome-wide SNP genotypes for about 55% of the 666 donors were used in a later genetic analysis, which treated that subset as a discovery cohort. All discovery cohort repertoires had been generated using a single sequencing platform. Both class I and class II loci were covered by HLA typing, at four-digit resolution. Typing coverage differed by locus: A, B, C, DRB1 and DQB1 were typed in roughly 620-640 donors, DQA1 in about 510, DPA1 in 606, and DPB1 in 400 to 480. Because of strong linkage in the cohort, five DR-DQ haplotypes were treated as single units for association and clustering. Among about 390 genotyped donors of the cohort, an average of around 240,000 unique TCR beta nucleotide sequences were sequenced per donor, around 20% of them non-productive. Here is what the overall study found, with its caveats: The presence/absence analyses assumed that sequencing depth was roughly uniform across donors, and that assumption may not be true. According to a later analysis, TCR association rates differed among HLA loci, with DRB1 alleles showing the most associated TCRs and HLA-C alleles showing the fewest. In vitro tests confirmed that a few of the cytomegalovirus-associated TCR beta chains recognize cytomegalovirus antigens. Some IMGT-functional V segments, including TRBV6-2 and TRBV6-3, could not be distinguished by the 87-base-pair reads and were therefore excluded. In a later analysis, 16,951 TCR beta sequences were associated with specific HLA alleles at a false discovery rate of 0.05. A later analysis found that most CMV-associated TCR beta chains appeared HLA-restricted, with HLA associations seemingly driven largely by CMV exposure. About 17 rarely observed V segments, including chromosome 9 orphons, were excluded from the earlier analysis of several hundred of the donors because counts were too low. The authors suggested that the approach could potentially be extended to other disease states and immunological phenotypes. When HLA alleles, especially DR and DQ, strongly co-occurred, TCR associations were difficult to assign to individual alleles. A total of 164 TCR beta chains were listed by the study as associated with cytomegalovirus. In a later genetic analysis, fewer N-insertions in productive TCRs were reported among donors in an Asian-associated ancestry cluster than the roughly 700-donor mean. A further reported finding was that TCR beta sequences accurately predicted the HLA-A and HLA-B alleles for most subjects in the first cohort. The only immune exposure information available for the cohort was CMV serostatus. In an earlier analysis of fewer than 750 of the donors, most TCR beta V segments were observed in productive rearrangements about 90% or about 30% of the time, broadly matching IMGT annotations. Compared with equally common non-associated chains, HLA-associated TCR beta chains in a later analysis were more clonally expanded and had lower generation probabilities. Most TCR sequences were seen in very few donors, while some public TCRs were found in many individuals. A later genetic analysis associated a missense DCLRE1C variant with V-gene and J-gene trimming of TCR beta chains, and an independent cohort replicated the association. Linkage disequilibrium might explain the correlated functional status among segregating V segments, but an unknown experimental factor could not be excluded. A later analysis reported that several top co-occurrence clusters appeared linked to parvovirus B19, influenza, CMV and Epstein-Barr virus. Only TCR beta chains were sequenced in this cohort, and the absence of alpha or paired-chain data limited detectable features. Because HLA typing was missing for some donors at each locus, association tests included only the typed subset. A group of highly shared sequence variants was considered likely to be a technical artifact of the sequencing pipeline. Cytomegalovirus status was reported to be diagnosed by the classifier with high specificity and sensitivity in both the original and validation cohorts.

Relative to germline, V is missing 1 base and J is missing 2 bases, with 5 bases of the junction outside any gene match. Reading from cysteine to phenylalanine, the CDR3 counts 16 amino acids. CDR3 DNA only is kept here, 48 bases in frame from base 1. CDR1 SGHTA and CDR2 FQGNSA were looked up in the germline V gene. Receptors were amplified or captured by the immunoSEQ multiplex PCR assay. A mixture of 60 forward primers for TCR Vbeta segments and 13 reverse primers for TCR Jbeta segments was used in the multiplex PCR. Amplification of the CDR3 region of rearranged TCR beta genes was performed with a multiplex PCR assay on genomic DNA. On the Illumina HiSeq System, the amplified TCR beta libraries were sequenced as 87-base-pair reads. Per the authors' processing: Across the 640 or so repertoires, a later analysis counted roughly 77 million unique TCR beta chains, approximately 10 million of which were shared by at least two donors. A nearest-neighbor algorithm error-corrected the raw reads and collapsed the reads into unique sequences, merging closely related sequences to remove PCR and sequencing errors. To assign V, D and J gene segments, CDR3 sequences were aligned to IMGT reference sequences. For a sequence to be retained, a match of at least six nucleotides was required to both a V gene segment and a J gene segment. A rearrangement counted as productive if the CDR3 had no stop codons and remained in frame with V and J, and every other rearrangement counted as non-productive. Following IMGT convention, CDR3 was defined as the stretch from the second conserved V-encoded cysteine up to the conserved J-encoded phenylalanine. The earlier analysis of roughly 590 of the donors excluded any sequence lacking an unambiguous match to a single V gene segment. An earlier analysis of several hundred of the donors called V segments functional above 56.7% productive rearrangements and segregating when the between-donor standard deviation exceeded 5%. To diagnose cytomegalovirus status from the catalog of TCR beta chain sequences, a statistical classification framework was built. A later analysis assigned V and J genes by comparing TCR nucleotide sequences with IMGT/GENE-DB human TR gene sequences. The TCRdist pipeline was used in a later analysis to assign CDR3 sequences and most-parsimonious VDJ recombination scenarios. In a later analysis, each TCR beta chain was defined by its CDR3 amino acid sequence together with its V-gene family, and reads lacking a unique V-gene family were excluded. As a way to deal with suspected cross-contamination and a sequencing artifact, a later analysis dropped 500 to 700 nucleotide sequences that were highly shared and had low generation probability. In a later analysis, a clonal expansion index for each public chain was calculated from normalized within-repertoire ranks of inferred template counts. In a later analysis, generation probabilities were computed with a VDJ recombination model fitted to out-of-frame rearrangements, and the resulting probabilities were checked against IGoR. Hypergeometric tests were used in a later analysis to score TCR-TCR, TCR-HLA and TCR-CMV co-occurrence, with a repertoire-size bias correction applied to the TCR pairs. To estimate false discovery rates, a later analysis permuted the HLA or CMV assignments 20 times. A later analysis grouped co-occurring TCRs with DBSCAN, adding TCRdist sequence similarity when clustering within HLA-allele-positive subsets. Repertoires with fewer than 30,000 or more than 120,000 public chains were left out of co-occurrence clustering, as were about 5 repertoires with anomalous nucleotide sharing. As stored in TCRdb, this immuneACCESS dataset retains in-frame rearrangements with V and J assigned. A fraction of the clones does not appear; measured against another copy, unresolved V genes explain less than half of the discrepancy, and the remainder lacks a known reason. For V, J and clone size, that table is used; D and trimming come from the DNA. The sample table lists approximately 170,000 clones, 77% of them with a count of one. Of the sample, about 2.4% is held by the ten largest clones.

The cohort comprised more than 550 healthy bone marrow donors. Cohort members were all nominally healthy when sampled, although unrecorded immune exposures were likely present. The donor was CMV seropositive and belonged to the group of 250 to 350 seropositive cohort members. A peripheral blood sample was provided by each donor, and peripheral blood mononuclear cells were used for TCR beta sequencing. Genomic DNA was extracted from the blood cell samples with the Qiagen DNeasy Blood Extraction Kit. A word on this clone: The antigen this receptor binds is unknown. Base qualities are not recorded, but no much larger clone differs from it by a single base.

Sequenced sample: PBMCs. This receptor chain uses TRBV7-2 and TRBJ2-5; the central 9 bases match TRBD2. The source is a woman aged 40 to 50 in good health and CMV-seropositive. The CDR3: CASSLVSGGEQETQYF. The DNA sequence is given as TGTGCCAGCAGCTTAGTTAGCGGGGGCGAGCAAGAGACCCAGTACTTC.